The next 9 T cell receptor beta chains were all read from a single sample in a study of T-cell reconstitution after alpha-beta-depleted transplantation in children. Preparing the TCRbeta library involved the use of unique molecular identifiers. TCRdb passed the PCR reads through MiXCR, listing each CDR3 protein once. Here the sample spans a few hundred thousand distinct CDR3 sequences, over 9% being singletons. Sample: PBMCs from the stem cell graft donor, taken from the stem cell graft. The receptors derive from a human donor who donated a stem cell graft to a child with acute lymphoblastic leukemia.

DNA of the CDR3: TGTGCCAGCAGTGATTGGGCCGGCTACGAGCAGTACTTC. This encodes CASSDWAGYEQYF. The rearrangement uses TRBV25-1 and TRBJ2-7, with D unresolved. The V end was cut by 3 bases, the J end by 3 bases, with 9 bases between. Germline V gives CDR1 MGHDK, CDR2 SYGVNS. The CDR3 runs to 13 residues.

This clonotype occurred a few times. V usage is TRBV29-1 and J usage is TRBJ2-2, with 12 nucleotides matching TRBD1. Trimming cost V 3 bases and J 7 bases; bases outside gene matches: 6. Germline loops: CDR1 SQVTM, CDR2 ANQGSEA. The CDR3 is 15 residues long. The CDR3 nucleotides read TGCAGCGTTGATCCGGGACAGGGGGCTGTCGGGGAGCTGTTTTTT. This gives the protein CSVDPGQGAVGELFF.

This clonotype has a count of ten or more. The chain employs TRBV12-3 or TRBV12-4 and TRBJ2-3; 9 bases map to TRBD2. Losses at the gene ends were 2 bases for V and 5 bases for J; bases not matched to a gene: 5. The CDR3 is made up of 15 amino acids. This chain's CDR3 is CASSLPQREVDTQYF. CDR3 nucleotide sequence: TGTGCCAGCAGTTTACCCCAGCGGGAGGTAGATACGCAGTATTTT.

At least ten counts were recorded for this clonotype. CDR3 residues: CASSKAQTDWASTQGEQFF. Written as DNA, the CDR3 is TGTGCCAGCAGCAAAGCGCAAACGGACTGGGCTAGCACCCAAGGTGAGCAGTTCTTC. The J gene is TRBJ2-1, the V gene TRBV21-1; the table's D call, TRBD2, has no DNA check behind it. TRBV21-1 is reported as a pseudogene. This CDR3 region has 19 residues.

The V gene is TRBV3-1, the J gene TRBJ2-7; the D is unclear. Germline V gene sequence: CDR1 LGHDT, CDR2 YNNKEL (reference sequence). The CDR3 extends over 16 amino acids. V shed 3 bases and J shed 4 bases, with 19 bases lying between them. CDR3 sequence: CASSQRATGSRYEQYF. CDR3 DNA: TGTGCCAGCAGCCAGAGAGCGACGGGCTCCAGGTACGAGCAGTACTTC.

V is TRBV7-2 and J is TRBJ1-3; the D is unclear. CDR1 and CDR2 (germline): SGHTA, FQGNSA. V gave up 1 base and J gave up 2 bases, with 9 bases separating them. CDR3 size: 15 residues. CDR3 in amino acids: CASSLDREAGNTIYF. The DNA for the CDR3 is TGTGCCAGCAGCTTAGACCGGGAAGCTGGAAACACCATATATTTT. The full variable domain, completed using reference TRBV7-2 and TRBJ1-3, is GAGVSQSPSNKVTEKGKDVELRCDPISGHTALYWYRQSLGQGLEFLIYFQGNSAPDKSGLPSDRFSAERTGGSVSTLTIQRTQQEDSAVYLCASSLDREAGNTIYFGEGSWLTVV.

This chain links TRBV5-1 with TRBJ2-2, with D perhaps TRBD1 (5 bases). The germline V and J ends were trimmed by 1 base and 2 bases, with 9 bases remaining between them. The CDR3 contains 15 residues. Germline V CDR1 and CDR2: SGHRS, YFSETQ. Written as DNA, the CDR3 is TGCGCCAGCAGCTTGACGACAGTTAACACCGGGGAGCTGTTTTTT. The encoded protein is CASSLTTVNTGELFF.

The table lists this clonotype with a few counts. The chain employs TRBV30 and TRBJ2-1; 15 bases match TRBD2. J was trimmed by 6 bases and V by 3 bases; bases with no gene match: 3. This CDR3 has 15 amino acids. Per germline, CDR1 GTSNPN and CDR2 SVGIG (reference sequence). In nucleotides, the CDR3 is TGTGCCTGGAGACGGGGACTAGCGGGAGGCAATGAGCAGTTCTTC. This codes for CAWRRGLAGGNEQFF.

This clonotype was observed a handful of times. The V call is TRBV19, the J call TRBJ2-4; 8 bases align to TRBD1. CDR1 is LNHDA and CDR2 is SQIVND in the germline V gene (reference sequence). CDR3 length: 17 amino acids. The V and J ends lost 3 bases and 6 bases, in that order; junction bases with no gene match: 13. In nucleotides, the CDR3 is TGTGCCAGTAGTATGATATTCGGACAGGGAGGATCAAACATTCAGTACTTC. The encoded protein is CASSMIFGQGGSNIQYF.